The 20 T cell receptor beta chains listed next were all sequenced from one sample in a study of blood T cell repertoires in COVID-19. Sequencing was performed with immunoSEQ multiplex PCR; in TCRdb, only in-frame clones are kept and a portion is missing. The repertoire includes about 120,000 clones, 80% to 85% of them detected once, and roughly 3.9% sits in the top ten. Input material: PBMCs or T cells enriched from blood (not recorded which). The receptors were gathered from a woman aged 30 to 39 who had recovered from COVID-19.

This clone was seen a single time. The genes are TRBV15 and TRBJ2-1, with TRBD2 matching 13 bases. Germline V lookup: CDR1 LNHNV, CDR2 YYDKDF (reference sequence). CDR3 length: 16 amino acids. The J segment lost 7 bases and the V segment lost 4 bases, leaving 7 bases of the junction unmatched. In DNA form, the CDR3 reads TGTGCCACCAGCACCGGACTAGCGGGAGCTGGGAATGAGCAGTTCTTC. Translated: CATSTGLAGAGNEQFF.

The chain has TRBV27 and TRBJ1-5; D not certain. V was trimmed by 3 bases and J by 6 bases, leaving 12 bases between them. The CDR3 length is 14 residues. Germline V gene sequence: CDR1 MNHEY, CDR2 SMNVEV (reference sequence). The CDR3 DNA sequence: TGTGCCAGCAGTTTGGGAACTAGCGGTCAGCCCCAGCATTTT. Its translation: CASSLGTSGQPQHF.

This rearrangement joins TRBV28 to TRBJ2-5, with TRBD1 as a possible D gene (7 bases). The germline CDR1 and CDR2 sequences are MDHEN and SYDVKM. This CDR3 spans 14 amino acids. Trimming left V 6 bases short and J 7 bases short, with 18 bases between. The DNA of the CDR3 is TGTGCCAGCAGGCCATCAGGGGGGTTTAGGACCCAGTACTTC. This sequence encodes CASRPSGGFRTQYF.

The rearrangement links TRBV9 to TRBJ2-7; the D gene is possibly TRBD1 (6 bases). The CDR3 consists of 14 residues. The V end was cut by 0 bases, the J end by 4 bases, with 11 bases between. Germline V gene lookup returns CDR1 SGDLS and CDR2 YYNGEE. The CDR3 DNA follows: TGTGCCAGCAGCGTAGGAACAGGGTTGTACGAGCAGTACTTC. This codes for CASSVGTGLYEQYF.

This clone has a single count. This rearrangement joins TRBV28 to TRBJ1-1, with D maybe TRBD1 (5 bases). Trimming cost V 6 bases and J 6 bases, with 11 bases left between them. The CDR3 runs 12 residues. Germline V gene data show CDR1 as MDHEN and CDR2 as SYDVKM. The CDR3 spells CASRRGGAEAFF. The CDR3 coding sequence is TGTGCCAGCAGACGGGGGGGGGCTGAAGCTTTCTTT.

The CDR3 bases are TGCGCCAGCAGCCCGGGACAGGGGCGGAGAAACTATGGCTACACCTTC. Translated, it gives CASSPGQGRRNYGYTF. V is TRBV5-1 and J is TRBJ1-2; the match to TRBD1 covers 10 bases. With V trimmed by 4 bases and J by 2 bases, 8 bases remained unmatched. Per the germline V gene, CDR1 is SGHRS and CDR2 is YFSETQ. The CDR3 has 16 amino acids.

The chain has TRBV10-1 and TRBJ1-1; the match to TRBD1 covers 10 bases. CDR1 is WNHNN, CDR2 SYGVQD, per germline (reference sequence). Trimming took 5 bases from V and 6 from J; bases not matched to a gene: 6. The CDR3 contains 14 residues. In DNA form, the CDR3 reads TGCGCCAGCAGTCCGGGACAGGGGACCCCTGAAGCTTTCTTT. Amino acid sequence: CASSPGQGTPEAFF.

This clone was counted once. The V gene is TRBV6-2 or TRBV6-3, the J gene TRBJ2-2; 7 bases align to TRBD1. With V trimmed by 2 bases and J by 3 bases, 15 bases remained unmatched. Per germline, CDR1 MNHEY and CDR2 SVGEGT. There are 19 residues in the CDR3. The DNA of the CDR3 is TGTGCCAGCAGTTACACGTGGGACAGTCCCGTGTATGACACCGGGGAGCTGTTTTTT. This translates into CASSYTWDSPVYDTGELFF.

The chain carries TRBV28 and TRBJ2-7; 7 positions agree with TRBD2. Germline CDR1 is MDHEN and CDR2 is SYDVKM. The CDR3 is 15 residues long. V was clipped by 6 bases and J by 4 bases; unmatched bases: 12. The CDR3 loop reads CASRTAGTTTYEQYF. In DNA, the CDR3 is TGTGCCAGCAGGACCGCCGGGACTACCACATACGAGCAGTACTTC.

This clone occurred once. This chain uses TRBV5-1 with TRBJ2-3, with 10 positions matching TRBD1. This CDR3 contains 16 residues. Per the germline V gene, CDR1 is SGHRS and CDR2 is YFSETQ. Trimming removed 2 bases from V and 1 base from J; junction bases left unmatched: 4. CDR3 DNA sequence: TGCGCCAGCAGCTTATCCGGGACAGGGGGCACAGATACGCAGTATTTT. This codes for CASSLSGTGGTDTQYF.

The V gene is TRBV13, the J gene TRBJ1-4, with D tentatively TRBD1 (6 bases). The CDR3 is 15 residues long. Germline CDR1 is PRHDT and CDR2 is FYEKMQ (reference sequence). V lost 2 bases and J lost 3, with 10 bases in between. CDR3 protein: CASSLRGAPNEKLFF. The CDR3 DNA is TGTGCCAGCAGCTTACGGGGGGCCCCTAATGAAAAACTGTTTTTT. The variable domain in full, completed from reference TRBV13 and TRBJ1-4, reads AAGVIQSPRHLIKEKRETATLKCYPIPRHDTVYWYQQGPGQDPQFLISFYEKMQSDKGSIPDRFSAQQFSDYHSELNMSSLELGDSALYFCASSLRGAPNEKLFFGSGTQLSVL.

CDR3 DNA: TGTGCCAGCAGCCCTTCAGGGGGGATCGGGGAGACCCAGTACTTC. Its protein product is CASSPSGGIGETQYF. The chain has TRBV7-9 and TRBJ2-5, with a tentative D call TRBD1 (7 bases). Germline CDR1 is SEHNR and CDR2 is FQNEAQ (reference sequence). CDR3 length: 15 amino acids. Trimming cost V 5 bases and J 5 bases, with 18 bases left between them.

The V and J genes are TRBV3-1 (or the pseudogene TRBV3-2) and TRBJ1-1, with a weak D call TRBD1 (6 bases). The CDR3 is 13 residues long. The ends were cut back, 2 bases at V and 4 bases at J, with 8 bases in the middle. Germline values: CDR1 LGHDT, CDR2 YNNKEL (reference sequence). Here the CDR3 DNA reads TGTGCCAGCAGCCAAAGACAGGTCACTGAAGCTTTCTTT. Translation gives CASSQRQVTEAFF.

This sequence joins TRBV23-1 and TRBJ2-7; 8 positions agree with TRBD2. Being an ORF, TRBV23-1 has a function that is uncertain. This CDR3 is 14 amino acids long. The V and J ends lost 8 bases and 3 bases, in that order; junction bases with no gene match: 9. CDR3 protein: CASGSGTRNYEQYF. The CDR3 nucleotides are TGCGCCAGCGGTAGCGGGACAAGAAACTACGAGCAGTACTTC.

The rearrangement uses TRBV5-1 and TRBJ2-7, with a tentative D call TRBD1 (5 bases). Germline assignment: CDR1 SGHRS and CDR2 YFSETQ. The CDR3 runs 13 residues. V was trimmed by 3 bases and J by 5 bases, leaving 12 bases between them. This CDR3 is CASSSQEPNEQYF. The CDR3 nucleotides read TGCGCCAGCAGCTCACAGGAACCTAACGAGCAGTACTTC.

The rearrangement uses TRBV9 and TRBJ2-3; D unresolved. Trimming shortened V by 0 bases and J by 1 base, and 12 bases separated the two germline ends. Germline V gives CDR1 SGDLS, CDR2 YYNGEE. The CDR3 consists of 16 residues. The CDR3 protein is CASSVEQAPRTDTQYF. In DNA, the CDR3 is TGTGCCAGCAGCGTAGAGCAGGCGCCCCGCACAGATACGCAGTATTTT. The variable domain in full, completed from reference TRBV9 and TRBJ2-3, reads DSGVTQTPKHLITATGQRVTLRCSPRSGDLSVYWYQQSLDQGLQFLIQYYNGEERAKGNILERFSAQQFPDLHSELNLSSLELGDSALYFCASSVEQAPRTDTQYFGPGTRLTVL.

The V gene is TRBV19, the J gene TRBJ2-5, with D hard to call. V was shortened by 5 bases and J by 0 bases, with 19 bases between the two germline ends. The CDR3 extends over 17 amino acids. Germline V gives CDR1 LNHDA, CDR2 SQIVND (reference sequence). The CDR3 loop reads CASSARLWAEYQETQYF. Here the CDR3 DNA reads TGTGCCAGTAGTGCCAGGCTGTGGGCTGAGTACCAAGAGACCCAGTACTTC.

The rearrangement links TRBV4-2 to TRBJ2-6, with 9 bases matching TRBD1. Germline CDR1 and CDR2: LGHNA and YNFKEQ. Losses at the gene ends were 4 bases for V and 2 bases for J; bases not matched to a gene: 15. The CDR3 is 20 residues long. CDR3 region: CASSPRSDRGLRAGANVLTF. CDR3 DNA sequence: TGTGCCAGCAGCCCCCGCTCGGACAGGGGACTTCGTGCTGGGGCCAACGTCCTGACTTTC.

CDR3 DNA: TGCAGTGCTAGTAGCGGGAGTTTCTACAATGAGCAGTTCTTC. Translating it yields CSASSGSFYNEQFF. This chain connects TRBV20-1 to TRBJ2-1, with 9 bases lining up with TRBD2. The CDR3 length is 14 residues. The V gene end was trimmed by 3 bases and the J gene end by 3 bases; junction bases not matched to a gene: 3. Germline CDR1 is DFQATT and CDR2 is SNEGSKA (reference sequence).

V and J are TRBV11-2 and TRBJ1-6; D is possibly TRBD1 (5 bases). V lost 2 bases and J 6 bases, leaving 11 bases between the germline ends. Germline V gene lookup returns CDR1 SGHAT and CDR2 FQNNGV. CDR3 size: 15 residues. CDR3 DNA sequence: TGTGCCAGCAGCTTAACCGGACACCGTAATTCACCCCTCCACTTT. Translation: CASSLTGHRNSPLHF.